These 18 T cell receptor beta chains came from one sample sequenced in a study of blood T cell repertoires in COVID-19. Sequencing used immunoSEQ multiplex PCR; TCRdb keeps in-frame clones, though not all of them. In the table there are 180,000 or so clones, around 87% of which are singletons. The material sequenced was peripheral blood. The receptor set was obtained from a man in his forties with active or convalescent COVID-19.

The V and J genes are TRBV5-1 and TRBJ1-2; D is uncertain. The germline V and J ends were trimmed by 4 bases and 5 bases, with 18 bases remaining between them. This CDR3 is built from 15 residues. CDR1 and CDR2 (germline): SGHRS, YFSETQ. The CDR3 DNA follows: TGCGCCAGCAGCAACCCCGGGAGCGGTTCATATGGCTACACCTTC. This encodes CASSNPGSGSYGYTF.

The rearrangement links TRBV5-5 to TRBJ2-7; possible D gene TRBD1, 6 bases. Germline V gives CDR1 SGHKS, CDR2 YYEKEE (reference sequence). The ends were cut back, 0 bases at V and 0 bases at J, with 13 bases in the middle. CDR3 size: 16 residues. CDR3 DNA sequence: TGTGCCAGCAGCTTGGCCGGACAGATACCCTCCTACGAGCAGTACTTC. Protein sequence: CASSLAGQIPSYEQYF.

This rearrangement joins TRBV5-6 to TRBJ1-6, with D perhaps matching TRBD1 (6 bases). The CDR3 contains 14 residues. Between the trimmed V and J ends, which lost 4 bases and 10 bases, there was a span of 15 bases. Per germline, CDR1 SGHDT and CDR2 YYEEEE. CDR3 coding DNA: TGTGCCAGCAGCGCAACAGGGTACGGCTCACCCCTCCACTTT. This codes for CASSATGYGSPLHF.

This sequence joins TRBV3-1 (or the pseudogene TRBV3-2) and TRBJ2-1, with 8 bases aligning to TRBD2. Looked up from germline, CDR1 is LGHDT and CDR2 is YNNKEL (reference sequence). This CDR3 comprises 19 residues. Unmatched junction bases numbered 17, after V lost 0 bases and J lost 7 bases. Written as DNA, the CDR3 is TGTGCCAGCAGCCAAGACACGCTAACTCCGGGGGGGGCCGGGAATGAGCAGTTCTTC. It encodes CASSQDTLTPGGAGNEQFF.

V is TRBV2 and J is TRBJ1-1; TRBD1 matches 7 bases. Germline CDR1 reads SNHLY; CDR2 reads FYNNEI. V dropped 2 bases and J dropped 6; count of bases not matched to a gene: 6. The CDR3 consists of 14 residues. CDR3 region: CASSERHRGPEAFF. As DNA, the CDR3 is TGTGCCAGCAGTGAAAGGCACAGGGGCCCTGAAGCTTTCTTT.

The gene calls are TRBV5-5 and TRBJ2-3; 11 nucleotides line up with TRBD2. J gave up 2 bases and V 4 bases, and 3 bases lay outside the gene matches. CDR1 SGHKS and CDR2 YYEKEE come from the germline V gene (reference sequence). CDR3 length: 15 amino acids. Here the CDR3 DNA reads TGTGCCAGCAGCAGGACTAGCGGGCACACAGATACGCAGTATTTT. It specifies CASSRTSGHTDTQYF.

The chain links TRBV3-1 (or the pseudogene TRBV3-2) to TRBJ2-5; 9 bases fit TRBD2. This CDR3 is 16 amino acids long. From germline, CDR1 is LGHDT and CDR2 YNNKEL (reference sequence). Germline trimming cut 0 bases from V and 2 bases from J; bases unmatched to any gene: 4. The CDR3 sequence: CASSQELTSGQETQYF. In nucleotides, the CDR3 is TGTGCCAGCAGCCAAGAATTGACTAGCGGACAAGAGACCCAGTACTTC.

This chain joins TRBV6-1 and TRBJ1-5; D remains unclear. Germline CDR1 and CDR2: MNHNS and SASEGT. V lost 2 bases, J lost 0 bases, and 11 bases lay in between. The CDR3 covers 16 residues. CDR3 DNA sequence: TGTGCCAGCAGTGAATCGAGGCATGGTAGCAATCAGCCCCAGCATTTT. Its translation is CASSESRHGSNQPQHF.

The CDR3 DNA follows: TGCAGCGCCCGGGACGGGGGGTTCACTGAAGCTTTCTTT. Residues: CSARDGGFTEAFF. The rearrangement links TRBV29-1 to TRBJ1-1; a possible D gene is TRBD1 (5 bases). The CDR3 length is 13 residues. Germline V gene data show CDR1 as SQVTM and CDR2 as ANQGSEA. The ends were cut back, 7 bases at V and 4 bases at J, with 16 bases in the middle.

The CDR3 sequence is CAGKQVWPYNSPLHF. DNA of the CDR3: TGTGCCGGGAAACAGGTTTGGCCCTATAATTCACCCCTCCACTTT. This sequence joins TRBV30 and TRBJ1-6; a weak D match, TRBD1 (5 bases). The CDR3 is 15 residues long. V lost 8 bases to trimming and J lost 2 bases, with 16 bases between them. Germline V gene lookup returns CDR1 GTSNPN and CDR2 SVGIG (reference sequence). Supplemented by reference TRBV30 and TRBJ1-6, the full variable domain reads SQTIHQWPATLVQPVGSPLSLECTVEGTSNPNLYWYRQAAGRGLQLLFYSVGIGQISSEVPQNLSASRPQDRQFILSSKKLLLSDSGFYLCAGKQVWPYNSPLHFGNGTRLTVT.

This clone came up once. This sequence joins TRBV7-9 and TRBJ1-6; maybe TRBD1 (6 bases). Germline CDR1 SEHNR, CDR2 FQNEAQ (reference sequence). V lost 1 base, J lost 6 bases, and 10 bases lay in between. The CDR3 is 15 residues long. CDR3: CASSLVGTTNSPLHF. Written as DNA, the CDR3 is TGTGCCAGCAGCTTAGTTGGGACAACTAATTCACCCCTCCACTTT. Full variable domain (rest looked up from reference TRBV7-9 and TRBJ1-6): DTGVSQNPRHKITKRGQNVTFRCDPISEHNRLYWYRQTLGQGPEFLTYFQNEAQLEKSRLLSDRFSAERPKGSFSTLEIQRTEQGDSAMYLCASSLVGTTNSPLHFGNGTRLTVT.

This rearrangement joins TRBV7-9 to TRBJ2-7; possible D gene TRBD1, 6 bases. The CDR3 contains 17 residues. The V gene's germline CDR1 is SEHNR and CDR2 FQNEAQ (reference sequence). Trimming pared 1 base from V and 3 bases from J, leaving 19 bases between. The CDR3 DNA reads TGTGCCAGCAGCTTAGTGGGGGCAGGGTTCGGTGACTACGAGCAGTACTTC. It specifies CASSLVGAGFGDYEQYF.

The V call is TRBV6-5, the J call TRBJ1-6; 7 bases map to TRBD1. The CDR3 spans 13 residues. The germline V gene encodes CDR1 MNHEY and CDR2 SVGAGI. J lost 13 bases, V lost 6 bases, and 9 bases had no gene match. CDR3 bases: TGTGCCAGCAGCTTGCGAAGGGGGCGGCCCCTCCACTTT. Translating gives CASSLRRGRPLHF.

The chain carries TRBV6-1 and TRBJ1-5, with unresolved D. Germline lookup yields CDR1 MNHNS and CDR2 SASEGT. This CDR3 is 13 amino acids long. V lost 5 bases and J lost 7, with 12 bases in between. CDR3 in amino acids: CASSLEGAQPQHF. CDR3 nucleotide sequence: TGTGCCAGCAGTCTCGAGGGAGCCCAGCCCCAGCATTTT.

This clone was seen only once. The chain links TRBV12-3 or TRBV12-4 to TRBJ1-1; tentative D call: TRBD1 (5 bases). Trimming left V 7 bases short and J 11 bases short, with 17 bases between. The CDR3 extends over 12 amino acids. CDR3 amino acids: CASTEGLSGAFF. CDR3 bases: TGTGCCAGCACCGAGGGACTCTCGGGGGCTTTCTTT.

The gene calls are TRBV10-3 and TRBJ2-2; tentatively, D is TRBD1 (5 bases). V dropped 4 bases and J dropped 1 base, with 7 bases sitting between them. Germline values: CDR1 ENHRY, CDR2 SYGVKD. This CDR3 region has 14 residues. CDR3 protein: CAISGRVNTGELFF. The CDR3 DNA sequence: TGTGCCATCAGTGGCAGGGTGAACACCGGGGAGCTGTTTTTT.

The J gene is TRBJ2-2, the V gene TRBV5-4; D possibly corresponds to TRBD1 (6 bases). The CDR3 covers 17 residues. Trimming shortened V by 1 base and J by 0 bases, and 13 bases separated the two germline ends. CDR1 SGHNT and CDR2 YYREEE come from the germline V gene (reference sequence). DNA of the CDR3: TGTGCCAGCAGCTTGAGAAACAGGGTTGCGAACACCGGGGAGCTGTTTTTT. Translation: CASSLRNRVANTGELFF.

The chain links TRBV14 to TRBJ1-1; D is unclear. The CDR3 extends over 14 amino acids. Germline assignment: CDR1 SGHDN and CDR2 FVKESK. Between the trimmed V and J ends, which lost 6 bases and 1 base, there was a span of 12 bases. In DNA form, the CDR3 reads TGTGCCAGCAGTCAGACCCCGGGGAACACTGAAGCTTTCTTT. It specifies CASSQTPGNTEAFF.